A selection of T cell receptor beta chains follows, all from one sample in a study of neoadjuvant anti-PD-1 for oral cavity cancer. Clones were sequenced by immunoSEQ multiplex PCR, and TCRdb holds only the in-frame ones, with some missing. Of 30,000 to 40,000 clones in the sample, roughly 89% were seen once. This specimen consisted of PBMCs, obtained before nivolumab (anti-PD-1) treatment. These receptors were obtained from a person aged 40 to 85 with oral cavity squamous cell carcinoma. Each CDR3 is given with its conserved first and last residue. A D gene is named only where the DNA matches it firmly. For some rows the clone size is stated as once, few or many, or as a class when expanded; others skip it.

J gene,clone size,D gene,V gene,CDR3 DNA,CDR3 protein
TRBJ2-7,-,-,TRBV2,TGTGCCAGCAGTATAGACAGAGCCTACGAGCAGTACTTC,CASSIDRAYEQYF
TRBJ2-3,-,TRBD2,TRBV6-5,TGTGCCAGCAGTTCAGGACTAGCGGCGGGCACAGATACGCAGTATTTT,CASSSGLAAGTDTQYF
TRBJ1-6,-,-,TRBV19,TGTGCCAGTAGACTTTGGAGCGAACTACCGAATTCACCCCTCCACTTT,CASRLWSELPNSPLHF
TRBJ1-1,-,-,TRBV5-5,TGTGCCAGCAGCTGGGGTTTGCTGGCTTTCTTT,CASSWGLLAFF
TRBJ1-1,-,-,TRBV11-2,TGTGCCAGCAGCTGGGCACCCGGGAGTGAAGCTTTCTTT,CASSWAPGSEAFF
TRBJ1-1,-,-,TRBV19,TGTGCCAGTAGTCCCCCGGGGGGCACTGAAGCTTTCTTT,CASSPPGGTEAFF
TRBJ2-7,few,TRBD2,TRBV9,TGTGCCAGCAGCGGGGGACTAGCGGGGAGCTCCTACGAGCAGTACTTC,CASSGGLAGSSYEQYF
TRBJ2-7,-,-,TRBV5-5,TGTGCCAGCAACCACTTAGGATACGAGCAGTACTTC,CASNHLGYEQYF
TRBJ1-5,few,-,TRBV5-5,TGTGCCAGCAGCTTGGACAGCTATCAGCCCCAGCATTTT,CASSLDSYQPQHF
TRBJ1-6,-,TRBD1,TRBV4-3,TGCGCCAGCAGCCAAGGGGACAGGGAAGGTTCACCCCTCCACTTT,CASSQGDREGSPLHF
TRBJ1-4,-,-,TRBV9,TGTGCCAGCAGCGTAGGGGAAATGGGTAATGAAAAACTGTTTTTT,CASSVGEMGNEKLFF
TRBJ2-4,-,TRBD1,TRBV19,TGTGCCAGTAGTTACAGGGGGCAGGAGGCCAAAAACATTCAGTACTTC,CASSYRGQEAKNIQYF
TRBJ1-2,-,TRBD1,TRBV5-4,TGTGCCAGCAGCTTGGGGCAGGGGGGGACTAGGGTCTATGGCTACACCTTC,CASSLGQGGTRVYGYTF
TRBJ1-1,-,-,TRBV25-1,TGTGCCAGCAGTGAAAGAAGGGCATCGACTGAAGCTTTCTTT,CASSERRASTEAFF
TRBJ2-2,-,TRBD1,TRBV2,TGTGCCAGCAGTGGACAGGGGGCCGGGGAGCTGTTTTTT,CASSGQGAGELFF
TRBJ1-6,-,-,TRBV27,TGTGCCAGCAGTTTACAAAATTCACCCCTCCACTTT,CASSLQNSPLHF
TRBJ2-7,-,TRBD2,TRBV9,TGTGCCAGCAGCGTAACTTGGGAGGGGAGCTCCTACGAGCAGTACTTC,CASSVTWEGSSYEQYF
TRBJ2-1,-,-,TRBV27,TGTGCCAGCAGCTTATACGGGGTAGGTGGGTATGAGCAGTTCTTC,CASSLYGVGGYEQFF
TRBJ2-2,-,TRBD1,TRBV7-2,TGTGCCAGCAGCTTGACAGGGACGAACACCGGGGAGCTGTTTTTT,CASSLTGTNTGELFF
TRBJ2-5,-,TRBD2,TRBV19,TGTGCCAGTAGTCCCCCGGGACTAGCGTTCGAGACCCAGTACTTC,CASSPPGLAFETQYF
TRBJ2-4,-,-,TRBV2,TGTGCCACCGTGCTGGGGACGGAGAAAAACATTCAGTACTTC,CATVLGTEKNIQYF
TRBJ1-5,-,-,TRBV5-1,TGCGCCAGCAGCTTGGATAGCAATCAGCCCCAGCATTTT,CASSLDSNQPQHF
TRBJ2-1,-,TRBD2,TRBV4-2,TGTGCCAGCAGCCAAGAGGGATTGCGGGGGGTCTCCTACAATGAGCAGTTCTTC,CASSQEGLRGVSYNEQFF
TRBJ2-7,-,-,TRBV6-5,TGTGCCAGCAGCCGTTCCCCTGGGGCCGCCTACGAGCAGTACTTC,CASSRSPGAAYEQYF
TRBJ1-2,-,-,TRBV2,TGTGCCAGCAGTGAAGCTGGTGCAGGGTCGGGCTATGGCTACACCTTC,CASSEAGAGSGYGYTF
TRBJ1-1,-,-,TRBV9,TGTGCCAGCGGCCCGCCTGGGGGAGAGGGTGACACTGAAGCTTTCTTT,CASGPPGGEGDTEAFF
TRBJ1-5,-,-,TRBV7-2,TGTGCCAGCAGCTTATTTTTGGGGGTAACAAATCAGCCCCAGCATTTT,CASSLFLGVTNQPQHF
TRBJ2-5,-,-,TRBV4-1,TGCGCCAGCAGCCAAGATTCCAGGGGAGGACAAGAGACCCAGTACTTC,CASSQDSRGGQETQYF
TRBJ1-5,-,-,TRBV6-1,TGTGCCAGCAGGTTAGGGTGGAGGGGCAATCAGCCCCAGCATTTT,CASRLGWRGNQPQHF
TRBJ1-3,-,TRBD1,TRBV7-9,TGTGCCAGCAGCCCTAGGGACAGGGACTACTCTGGAAACACCATATATTTT,CASSPRDRDYSGNTIYF
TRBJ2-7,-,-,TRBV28,TGTGCCAGCAGTCCGGAGGGGATGATCTACGAGCAGTACTTC,CASSPEGMIYEQYF
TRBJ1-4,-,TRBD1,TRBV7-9,TGTGCCAGCACCACCGGGACAGGCGCTGCAACTAATGAAAAACTGTTTTTT,CASTTGTGAATNEKLFF
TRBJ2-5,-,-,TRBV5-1,TGCGCCAGCAGCTCTAACCAAGAGACCCAGTACTTC,CASSSNQETQYF
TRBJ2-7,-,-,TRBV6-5,TGTGCCAGCAAATCCCCAGGGATTTACGAGCAGTACTTC,CASKSPGIYEQYF
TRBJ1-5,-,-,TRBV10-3,TGTGCCATCAGTGAGGGCATGTATAGCAATCAGCCCCAGCATTTT,CAISEGMYSNQPQHF
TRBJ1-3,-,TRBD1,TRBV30,TGTGCCTGGAGTGCAGGGACAGCTGGAAACACCATATATTTT,CAWSAGTAGNTIYF
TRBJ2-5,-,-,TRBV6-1,TGTGCCAGCAGTCAATTACAGGGAGGGGAGACCCAGTACTTC,CASSQLQGGETQYF
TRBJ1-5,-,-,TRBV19,TGTGCCAGTACTCCTATGTACGGCAATCAGCCCCAGCATTTT,CASTPMYGNQPQHF
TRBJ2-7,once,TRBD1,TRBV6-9,TGTGCCAGGAAATCACCGGGACAGAAGTCCTACGAGCAGTACTTC,CARKSPGQKSYEQYF
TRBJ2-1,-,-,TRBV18,TGTGCCAGCTCACCGGGAGAGTACAATGAGCAGTTCTTC,CASSPGEYNEQFF
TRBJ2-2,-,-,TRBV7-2,TGTGCCAGCAGCTTTGGACAACACACCGGGGAGCTGTTTTTT,CASSFGQHTGELFF
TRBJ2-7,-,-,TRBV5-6,TGTGCCAGCAGCTTGGGGCAGGATCGCCACGAGCAGTACTTC,CASSLGQDRHEQYF
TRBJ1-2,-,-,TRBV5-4,TGTGCCAGCAGCCACGACAGAGGCTATGGCTACACCTTC,CASSHDRGYGYTF
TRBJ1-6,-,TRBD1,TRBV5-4,TGTGCCAGCAGCGTACAGGGGAATAATTCACCCCTCCACTTT,CASSVQGNNSPLHF
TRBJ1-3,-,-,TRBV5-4,TGTGCCAGCAGCTCCGCGGGCAGGATTCCTGGAAACACCATATATTTT,CASSSAGRIPGNTIYF
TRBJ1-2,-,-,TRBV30,TGTGCCTGGAGTGCTGGGGGCGATTATGGCTACACCTTC,CAWSAGGDYGYTF
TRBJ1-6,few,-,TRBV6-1,TGTGCCAGCAGTGAAGCGCCGGGGAGCTCCTATAATTCACCCCTCCACTTT,CASSEAPGSSYNSPLHF
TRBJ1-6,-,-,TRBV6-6,TGTGCCAGCAGCCTGGTCCAGACCAATTCACCCCTCCACTTT,CASSLVQTNSPLHF
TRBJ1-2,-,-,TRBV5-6,TGTGCCAGCAGCTTGGACAAGAACTATGGCTACACCTTC,CASSLDKNYGYTF
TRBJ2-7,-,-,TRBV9,TGTGCCAGCAGCGTAGGTTTAGGTTCCTACGAGCAGTACTTC,CASSVGLGSYEQYF
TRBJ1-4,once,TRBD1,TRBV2,TGTGCCAGCAGAGGGGACAGGGGGCTTAATGAAAAACTGTTTTTT,CASRGDRGLNEKLFF
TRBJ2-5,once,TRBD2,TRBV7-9,TGTGCCAGCAGCCAGACTAGCGGTGGACCGGAGACCCAGTACTTC,CASSQTSGGPETQYF
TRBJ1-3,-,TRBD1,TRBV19,TGTGCCAGTAGTCCCCCGGGGACAGTCGGAAACACCATATATTTT,CASSPPGTVGNTIYF
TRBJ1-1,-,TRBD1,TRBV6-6,TGTGCCAGCAGTTCCGGACAGGGGTACACTGAAGCTTTCTTT,CASSSGQGYTEAFF
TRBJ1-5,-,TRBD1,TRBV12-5,TGTGCTAGTGGTTTGGTTGCCAGGACAGGGGAAAATCAGCCCCAGCATTTT,CASGLVARTGENQPQHF
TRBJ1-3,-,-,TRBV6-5,TGTGCCAGCAGTTACCGGTTCTACTCTGGAAACACCATATATTTT,CASSYRFYSGNTIYF
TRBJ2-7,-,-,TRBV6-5,TGTGCCAGCAGTTACTACGGGGTGGGCGAGCAGTACTTC,CASSYYGVGEQYF
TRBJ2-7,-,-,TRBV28,TGTGCCAGCAGTCCCTCGGGACTCCCTGCGACGGAGCAGTACTTC,CASSPSGLPATEQYF
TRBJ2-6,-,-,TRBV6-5,TGTGCCAGCAGTTTTTCGACTAGTGGGGCCAACGTCCTGACTTTC,CASSFSTSGANVLTF